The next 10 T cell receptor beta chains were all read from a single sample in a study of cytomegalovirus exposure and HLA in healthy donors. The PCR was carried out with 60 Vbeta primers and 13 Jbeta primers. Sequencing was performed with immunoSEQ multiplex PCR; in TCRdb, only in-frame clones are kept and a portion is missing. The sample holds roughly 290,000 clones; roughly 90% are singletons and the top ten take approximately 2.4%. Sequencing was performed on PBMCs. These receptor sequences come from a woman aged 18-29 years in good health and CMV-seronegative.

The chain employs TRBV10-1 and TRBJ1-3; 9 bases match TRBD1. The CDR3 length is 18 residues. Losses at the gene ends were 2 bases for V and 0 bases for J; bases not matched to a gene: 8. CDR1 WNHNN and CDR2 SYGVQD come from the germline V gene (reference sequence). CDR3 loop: CASSEDRGTKSSGNTIYF. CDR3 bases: TGCGCCAGCAGTGAGGACAGGGGGACGAAGAGCTCTGGAAACACCATATATTTT.

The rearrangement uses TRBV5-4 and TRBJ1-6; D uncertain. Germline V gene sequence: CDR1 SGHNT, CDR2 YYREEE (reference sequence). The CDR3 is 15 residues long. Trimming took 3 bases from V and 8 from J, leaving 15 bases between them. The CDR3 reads CASSSPAGGDSPLHF. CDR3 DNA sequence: TGTGCCAGCAGCTCCCCGGCAGGAGGAGATTCACCCCTCCACTTT.

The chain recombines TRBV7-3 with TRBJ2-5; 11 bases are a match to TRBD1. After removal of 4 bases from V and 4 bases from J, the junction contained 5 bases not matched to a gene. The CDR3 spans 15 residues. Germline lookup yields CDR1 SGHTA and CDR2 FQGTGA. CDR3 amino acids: CASSSGQGVGETQYF. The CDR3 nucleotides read TGTGCCAGCAGCTCGGGACAGGGGGTAGGAGAGACCCAGTACTTC.

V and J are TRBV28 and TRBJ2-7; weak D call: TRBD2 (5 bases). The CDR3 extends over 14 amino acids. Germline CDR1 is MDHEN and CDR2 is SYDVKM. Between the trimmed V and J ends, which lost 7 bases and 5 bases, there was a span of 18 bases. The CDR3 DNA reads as TGTGCCAGCACCCTAGGGAGTTTATCTAACGAGCAGTACTTC. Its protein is CASTLGSLSNEQYF. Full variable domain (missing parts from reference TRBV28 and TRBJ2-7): DVKVTQSSRYLVKRTGEKVFLECVQDMDHENMFWYRQDPGLGLRLIYFSYDVKMKEKGDIPEGYSVSREKKERFSLILESASTNQTSMYLCASTLGSLSNEQYFGPGTRLTVT.

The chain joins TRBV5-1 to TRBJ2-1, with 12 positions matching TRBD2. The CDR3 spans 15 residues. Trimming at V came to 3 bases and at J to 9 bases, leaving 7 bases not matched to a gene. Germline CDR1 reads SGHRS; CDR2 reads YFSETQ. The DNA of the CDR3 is TGCGCCAGCAGCTCGACTAGCGGGGGTTTGGGTGAGCAGTTCTTC. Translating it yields CASSSTSGGLGEQFF.

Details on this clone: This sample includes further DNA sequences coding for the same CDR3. Here the CDR3 reads CASSPGTVYNEQFF. The CDR3 DNA reads as TGTGCCAGCAGCCCGGGGACTGTCTACAATGAGCAGTTCTTC. The gene calls are TRBV6-5 and TRBJ2-1, with D perhaps matching TRBD2 (6 bases). The CDR3 consists of 14 residues. Germline V lookup: CDR1 MNHEY, CDR2 SVGAGI. Between the trimmed V and J ends, which lost 6 bases and 3 bases, there was a span of 12 bases.

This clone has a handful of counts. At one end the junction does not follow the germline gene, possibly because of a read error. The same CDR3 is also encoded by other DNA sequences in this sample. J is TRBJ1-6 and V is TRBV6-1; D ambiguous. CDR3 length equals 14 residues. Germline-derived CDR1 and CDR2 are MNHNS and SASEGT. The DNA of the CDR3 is TGTGCCAGCAGTGAACACGGGAATAATTCCCCCCTCCACTTT. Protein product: CASSEHGNNSPLHF.

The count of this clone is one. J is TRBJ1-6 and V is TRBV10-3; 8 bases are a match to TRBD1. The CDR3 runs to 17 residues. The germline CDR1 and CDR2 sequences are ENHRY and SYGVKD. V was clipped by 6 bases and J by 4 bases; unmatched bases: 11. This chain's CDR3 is CAISALRTGFYNSPLHF. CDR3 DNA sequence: TGTGCCATCAGCGCCTTGAGGACAGGGTTTTATAATTCACCCCTCCACTTT.

The CDR3 spells CASSLIQNRGKNYGYTF. CDR3 nucleotide sequence: TGCGCCAGCAGCCTCATACAAAACAGGGGAAAGAACTATGGCTACACCTTC. The chain employs TRBV4-1 and TRBJ1-2; 7 positions agree with TRBD1. The CDR3 has 17 amino acids. Germline V lookup: CDR1 MGHRA, CDR2 YSYEKL. Losses at the gene ends were 4 bases for V and 2 bases for J; bases not matched to a gene: 13.

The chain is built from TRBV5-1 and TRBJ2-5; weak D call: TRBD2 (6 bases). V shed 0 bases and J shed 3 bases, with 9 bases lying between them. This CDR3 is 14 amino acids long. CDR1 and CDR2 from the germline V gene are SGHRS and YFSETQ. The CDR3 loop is CASSLGLVEETQYF. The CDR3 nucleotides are TGCGCCAGCAGCTTGGGACTAGTGGAAGAGACCCAGTACTTC.